Listed below are T cell receptor beta chains from one sample, sequenced in a study of breast tumors, draining lymph nodes, adjacent tissues. TCRdb recomputed calls from the multiplex PCR reads with MiXCR, one row per CDR3 protein. The table has 140,000 to 150,000 distinct CDR3 sequences, 32% seen once. The sequencing input was axillary lymph node tissue. These receptors all stem from a female donor with breast cancer. Some clones in this sample may be carry-over from other donors' samples. Both conserved end residues are part of each CDR3. The D gene is left open where the match is weak. Only part of the rows carry a size: once, few, many, or a class if the clone is expanded.

V gene: TRBV20-1; D gene: -; J gene: TRBJ1-3; clone size: many; CDR3 protein: CSAPDSSSGNTIYF; CDR3 DNA: TGCAGTGCTCCGGACTCCAGCTCTGGAAACACCATATATTTT
V gene: TRBV5-1; D gene: -; J gene: TRBJ2-6; clone size: once; CDR3 protein: CASSLSGGGSGANVLTF; CDR3 DNA: TGCGCCAGCAGCTTGTCCGGTGGGGGCTCTGGGGCCAACGTCCTGACTTTC
V gene: TRBV6-2/TRBV6-3; D gene: -; J gene: TRBJ2-1; clone size: few; CDR3 protein: CASSLHTRVPFGEQFF; CDR3 DNA: TGTGCCAGCAGTCTCCATACTAGGGTACCCTTCGGTGAGCAGTTCTTC
V gene: TRBV2; D gene: -; J gene: TRBJ1-5; clone size: many; CDR3 protein: CASSEGGVGQPQHF; CDR3 DNA: TGTGCCAGCAGTGAAGGAGGAGTTGGTCAGCCCCAGCATTTT
V gene: TRBV6-1; D gene: -; J gene: TRBJ2-2; clone size: -; CDR3 protein: CASSQPGQEAGELFF; CDR3 DNA: TGTGCCAGCAGTCAGCCCGGACAAGAGGCCGGGGAGCTGTTTTTT
V gene: TRBV4-2; D gene: -; J gene: TRBJ1-3; clone size: many; CDR3 protein: CASSQDGRGAVDTIYF; CDR3 DNA: TGTGCCAGCAGCCAAGATGGGAGGGGTGCTGTAGACACCATATATTTT
V gene: TRBV6-5; D gene: -; J gene: TRBJ1-3; clone size: many; CDR3 protein: CASSHSAPRGNTIYF; CDR3 DNA: TGTGCCAGCAGTCACTCGGCGCCGCGGGGAAACACCATATATTTT
V gene: TRBV5-6; D gene: TRBD1; J gene: TRBJ1-1; clone size: few; CDR3 protein: CASSLVSGGHEAFF; CDR3 DNA: TGTGCCAGCAGCTTGGTTTCAGGGGGCCATGAAGCTTTCTTT
V gene: TRBV7-9; D gene: -; J gene: TRBJ1-4; clone size: many; CDR3 protein: CASSSGTTNEKLFF; CDR3 DNA: TGTGCCAGCAGCTCCGGGACAACCAATGAAAAACTGTTTTTT
V gene: TRBV7-2; D gene: -; J gene: TRBJ1-2; clone size: many; CDR3 protein: CASSLEQSGGYGYTF; CDR3 DNA: TGTGCCAGCAGCTTGGAACAGTCGGGGGGCTATGGCTACACCTTC
V gene: TRBV7-9; D gene: TRBD2; J gene: TRBJ2-1; clone size: many; CDR3 protein: CASSPPRLAGGGEQFF; CDR3 DNA: TGTGCCAGCAGCCCACCAAGACTAGCGGGGGGAGGCGAGCAGTTCTTC
V gene: TRBV6-6; D gene: -; J gene: TRBJ1-6; clone size: many; CDR3 protein: CASRQWGDSPLHF; CDR3 DNA: TGTGCCAGCAGGCAATGGGGGGACTCACCCCTCCACTTT
V gene: TRBV25-1; D gene: TRBD1; J gene: TRBJ2-2; clone size: -; CDR3 protein: CASSELGQGYTGELFF; CDR3 DNA: TGTGCCAGCAGTGAATTGGGACAGGGTTACACCGGGGAGCTGTTTTTT
V gene: TRBV20-1; D gene: TRBD1; J gene: TRBJ2-7; clone size: -; CDR3 protein: CSARDGTGNYEQYF; CDR3 DNA: TGCAGTGCTAGAGACGGGACAGGGAACTACGAGCAGTACTTC
V gene: TRBV20-1; D gene: TRBD2; J gene: TRBJ2-3; clone size: many; CDR3 protein: CSAPTSGGADTQYF; CDR3 DNA: TGCAGTGCTCCGACTAGCGGGGGGGCAGATACGCAGTATTTT
V gene: TRBV7-3; D gene: TRBD2; J gene: TRBJ2-3; clone size: many; CDR3 protein: CASSPGGRGGPDTQYF; CDR3 DNA: TGTGCCAGCAGCCCGGGGGGTCGGGGCGGGCCAGATACGCAGTATTTT
V gene: TRBV6-2/TRBV6-3; D gene: TRBD1; J gene: TRBJ2-3; clone size: many; CDR3 protein: CASSYEGAGTDTQYF; CDR3 DNA: TGTGCCAGCAGTTACGAGGGGGCGGGCACAGATACGCAGTATTTT
V gene: TRBV7-8; D gene: -; J gene: TRBJ1-4; clone size: many; CDR3 protein: CASSLNPATNEKLFF; CDR3 DNA: TGTGCCAGCAGCTTGAATCCTGCAACTAATGAAAAACTGTTTTTT
V gene: TRBV18; D gene: TRBD2; J gene: TRBJ2-5; clone size: many; CDR3 protein: CASSRTSTGQETQYF; CDR3 DNA: TGTGCCAGCTCGCGGACTAGCACAGGACAAGAGACCCAGTACTTC
V gene: TRBV5-6; D gene: -; J gene: TRBJ1-4; clone size: many; CDR3 protein: CASSPGNLGPNEKLFF; CDR3 DNA: TGTGCCAGCAGCCCAGGAAACCTAGGGCCTAATGAAAAACTGTTTTTT
V gene: TRBV7-9; D gene: -; J gene: TRBJ1-1; clone size: few; CDR3 protein: CASSIGMNTEAFF; CDR3 DNA: TGTGCCAGCAGCATAGGTATGAACACTGAAGCTTTCTTT
V gene: TRBV28; D gene: TRBD2; J gene: TRBJ2-5; clone size: -; CDR3 protein: CASSFEAGGPEKTQYF; CDR3 DNA: TGTGCCAGCAGTTTCGAAGCGGGAGGGCCTGAGAAGACCCAGTACTTC
V gene: TRBV5-5; D gene: -; J gene: TRBJ2-6; clone size: once; CDR3 protein: CASSLEGAWGTSGANVLTF; CDR3 DNA: TGTGCCAGCAGCTTAGAAGGGGCCTGGGGAACCTCTGGGGCCAACGTCCTGACTTTC
V gene: TRBV5-1; D gene: -; J gene: TRBJ2-3; clone size: many; CDR3 protein: CASSSRPAWSTDTQYF; CDR3 DNA: TGCGCCAGCAGCTCACGGCCGGCCTGGAGCACAGATACGCAGTATTTT
V gene: TRBV6-4; D gene: TRBD2; J gene: TRBJ2-1; clone size: -; CDR3 protein: CASLDRLAGWYQQFF; CDR3 DNA: TGTGCCAGCCTGGACCGACTAGCGGGGTGGTATCAGCAGTTCTTC
V gene: TRBV20-1; D gene: -; J gene: TRBJ2-1; clone size: -; CDR3 protein: CSARKMGYYGSYNEQFF; CDR3 DNA: TGCAGTGCTAGAAAAATGGGGTACTATGGCTCCTACAATGAGCAGTTCTTC
V gene: TRBV19; D gene: TRBD2; J gene: TRBJ2-7; clone size: -; CDR3 protein: CASSASGLAGGNEQYF; CDR3 DNA: TGTGCCAGTAGTGCCTCGGGACTAGCGGGTGGCAACGAGCAGTACTTC
V gene: TRBV19; D gene: -; J gene: TRBJ1-2; clone size: -; CDR3 protein: CASSIEAGVDGYTF; CDR3 DNA: TGTGCCAGTAGTATCGAGGCGGGGGTGGATGGCTACACCTTC
V gene: TRBV20-1; D gene: -; J gene: TRBJ1-5; clone size: many; CDR3 protein: CSARDRGSSNQPQHF; CDR3 DNA: TGCAGTGCTAGAGATAGGGGGTCTAGCAATCAGCCCCAGCATTTT
V gene: TRBV20-1; D gene: TRBD1; J gene: TRBJ2-1; clone size: many; CDR3 protein: CSARNPKGRGQQFF; CDR3 DNA: TGCAGTGCTAGAAACCCAAAGGGCAGGGGGCAGCAGTTCTTC
V gene: TRBV7-7; D gene: -; J gene: TRBJ1-4; clone size: -; CDR3 protein: CARDIEGNEKLFF; CDR3 DNA: TGTGCTAGGGACATTGAGGGTAATGAAAAACTGTTTTTT
V gene: TRBV20-1; D gene: -; J gene: TRBJ2-1; clone size: many; CDR3 protein: CSAPRAGRSSYNEQFF; CDR3 DNA: TGCAGTGCTCCACGAGCTGGGCGGAGCTCCTACAATGAGCAGTTCTTC
V gene: TRBV6-2/TRBV6-3; D gene: -; J gene: TRBJ2-5; clone size: few; CDR3 protein: CASSYSPFNLGSHQETQYF; CDR3 DNA: TGTGCCAGCAGTTACTCTCCCTTTAACTTGGGCAGCCACCAAGAGACCCAGTACTTC
V gene: TRBV11-2; D gene: -; J gene: TRBJ2-1; clone size: many; CDR3 protein: CASSLGSYNEQFF; CDR3 DNA: TGTGCCAGCAGCTTAGGCTCCTACAATGAGCAGTTCTTC
V gene: TRBV20-1; D gene: -; J gene: TRBJ1-6; clone size: once; CDR3 protein: CSAPRVQGAPLHF; CDR3 DNA: TGCAGTGCACCGAGAGTACAGGGCGCCCCCCTCCACTTC
V gene: TRBV11-2; D gene: TRBD2; J gene: TRBJ2-5; clone size: once; CDR3 protein: CASSFLTSGRETRYF; CDR3 DNA: TGTGCCAGCAGCTTCTTGACTAGCGGACGAGAGACCCGGTACTTC
V gene: TRBV12-3/TRBV12-4; D gene: -; J gene: TRBJ2-1; clone size: many; CDR3 protein: CASRPVGDEQFF; CDR3 DNA: TGTGCCAGCAGGCCCGTCGGGGATGAGCAGTTCTTC
V gene: TRBV2; D gene: -; J gene: TRBJ2-2; clone size: many; CDR3 protein: CASTKGVAYTGELFF; CDR3 DNA: TGTGCCAGCACCAAAGGGGTAGCCTACACCGGGGAGCTGTTTTTT
V gene: TRBV7-9; D gene: TRBD1; J gene: TRBJ2-6; clone size: -; CDR3 protein: CASSLRAGGDVLTF; CDR3 DNA: TGTGCCAGCAGCTTAAGGGCAGGGGGCGACGTCCTGACTTTC
V gene: TRBV7-9; D gene: -; J gene: TRBJ1-3; clone size: few; CDR3 protein: CASSGKQGNTIYF; CDR3 DNA: TGTGCCAGCAGCGGAAAACAGGGAAACACCATATATTTT
V gene: TRBV5-1; D gene: -; J gene: TRBJ1-3; clone size: many; CDR3 protein: CASSLGGSGNTIYF; CDR3 DNA: TGCGCCAGCAGCTTGGGTGGTAGCGGAAACACCATATATTTT
V gene: TRBV20-1; D gene: TRBD2; J gene: TRBJ2-3; clone size: -; CDR3 protein: CSARSGGGDTQYF; CDR3 DNA: TGCAGTGCGAGGAGCGGGGGGGGTGATACGCAGTATTTT
V gene: TRBV19; D gene: TRBD1; J gene: TRBJ1-5; clone size: many; CDR3 protein: CASSTWTGNQPQHF; CDR3 DNA: TGTGCCAGTAGTACCTGGACAGGGAACCAGCCCCAGCATTTT